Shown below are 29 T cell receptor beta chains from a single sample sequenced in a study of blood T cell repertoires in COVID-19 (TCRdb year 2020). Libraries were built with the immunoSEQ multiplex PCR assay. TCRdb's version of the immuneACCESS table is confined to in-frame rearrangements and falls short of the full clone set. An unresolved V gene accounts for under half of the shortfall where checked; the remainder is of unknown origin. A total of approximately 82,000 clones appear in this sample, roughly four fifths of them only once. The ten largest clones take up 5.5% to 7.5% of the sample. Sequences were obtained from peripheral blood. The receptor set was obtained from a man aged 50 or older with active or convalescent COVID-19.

CDR3 in amino acids: CAWSVTPGTANHF. In DNA form, the CDR3 reads TGTGCCTGGAGTGTAACCCCAGGGACAGCCAACCACTTT. This rearrangement joins TRBV30 to TRBJ1-6; 7 bases align to TRBD1. The trim removed 0 bases at V and 18 bases at J, leaving 11 bases unmatched. The germline CDR1 and CDR2 sequences are GTSNPN and SVGIG (reference sequence). The CDR3 is made up of 13 amino acids.

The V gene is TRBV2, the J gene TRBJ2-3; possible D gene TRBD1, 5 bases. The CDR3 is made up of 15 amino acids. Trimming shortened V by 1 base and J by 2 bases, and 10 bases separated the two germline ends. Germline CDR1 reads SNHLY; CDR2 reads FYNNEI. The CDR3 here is CASSEGVRDTDTQYF. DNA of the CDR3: TGTGCCAGCAGTGAAGGGGTCAGGGACACAGATACGCAGTATTTT. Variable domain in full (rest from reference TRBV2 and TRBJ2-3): EPEVTQTPSHQVTQMGQEVILRCVPISNHLYFYWYRQILGQKVEFLVSFYNNEISEKSEIFDDQFSVERPDGSNFTLKIRSTKLEDSAMYFCASSEGVRDTDTQYFGPGTRLTVL.

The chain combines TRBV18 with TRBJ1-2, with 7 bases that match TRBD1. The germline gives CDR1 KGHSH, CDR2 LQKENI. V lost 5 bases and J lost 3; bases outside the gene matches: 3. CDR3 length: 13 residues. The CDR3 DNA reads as TGTGCCAGCTCAGAGGGGGCGGACTATGGCTACACCTTC. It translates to CASSEGADYGYTF. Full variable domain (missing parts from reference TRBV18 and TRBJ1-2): NAGVMQNPRHLVRRRGQEARLRCSPMKGHSHVYWYRQLPEEGLKFMVYLQKENIIDESGMPKERFSAEFPKEGPSILRIQQVVRGDSAAYFCASSEGADYGYTFGSGTRLTVV.

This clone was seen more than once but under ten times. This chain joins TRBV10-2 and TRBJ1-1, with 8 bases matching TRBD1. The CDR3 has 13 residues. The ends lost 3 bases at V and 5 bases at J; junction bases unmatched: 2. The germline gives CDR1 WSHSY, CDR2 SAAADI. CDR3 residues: CASSDRGRTEAFF. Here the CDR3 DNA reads TGCGCCAGCAGTGACAGGGGGCGTACTGAAGCTTTCTTT.

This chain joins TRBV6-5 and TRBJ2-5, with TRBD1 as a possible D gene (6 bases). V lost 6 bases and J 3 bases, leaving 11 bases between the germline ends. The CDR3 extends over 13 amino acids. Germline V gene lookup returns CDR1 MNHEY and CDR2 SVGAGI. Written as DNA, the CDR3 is TGTGCCAGCAGGGACAGCTACAAAGAGACCCAGTACTTC. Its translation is CASRDSYKETQYF.

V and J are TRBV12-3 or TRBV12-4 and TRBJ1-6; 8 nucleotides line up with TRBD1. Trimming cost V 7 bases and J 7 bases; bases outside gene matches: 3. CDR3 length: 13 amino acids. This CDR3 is CASKQGGNSPLHF. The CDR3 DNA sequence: TGTGCCAGCAAACAGGGGGGCAATTCACCCCTCCACTTT.

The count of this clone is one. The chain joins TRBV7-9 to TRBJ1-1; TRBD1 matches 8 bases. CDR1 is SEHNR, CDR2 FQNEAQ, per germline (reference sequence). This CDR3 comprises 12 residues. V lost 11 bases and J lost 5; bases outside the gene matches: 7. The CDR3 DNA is TGTGCCGGAGGACAGGGCTCTACTGAAGCTTTCTTT. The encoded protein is CAGGQGSTEAFF.

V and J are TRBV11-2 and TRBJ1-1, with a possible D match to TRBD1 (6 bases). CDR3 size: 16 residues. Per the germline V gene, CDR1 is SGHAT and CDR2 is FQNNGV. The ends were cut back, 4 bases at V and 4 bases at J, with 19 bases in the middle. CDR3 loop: CASSSIGGPEGTEAFF. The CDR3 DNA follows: TGTGCCAGCAGCTCTATAGGGGGACCAGAAGGCACTGAAGCTTTCTTT.

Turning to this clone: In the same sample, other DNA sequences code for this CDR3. The CDR3 DNA is TGTGCCAGCAGCTTAGATCAGGGACGGGGGAATGAAAAACTGTTTTTT. This codes for CASSLDQGRGNEKLFF. The chain is built from TRBV11-2 and TRBJ1-4, with D perhaps matching TRBD1 (5 bases). The CDR3 sequence is 16 residues long. V lost 0 bases, J lost 5 bases, and 13 bases lay in between. Germline V gene sequence: CDR1 SGHAT, CDR2 FQNNGV.

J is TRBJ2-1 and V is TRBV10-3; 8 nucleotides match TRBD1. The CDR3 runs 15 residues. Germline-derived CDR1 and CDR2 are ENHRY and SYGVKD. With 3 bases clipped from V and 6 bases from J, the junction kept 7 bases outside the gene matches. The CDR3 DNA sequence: TGTGCCATCAGTGAAGAGCAGGGGGCTCGCAATGAGCAGTTCTTC. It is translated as CAISEEQGARNEQFF.

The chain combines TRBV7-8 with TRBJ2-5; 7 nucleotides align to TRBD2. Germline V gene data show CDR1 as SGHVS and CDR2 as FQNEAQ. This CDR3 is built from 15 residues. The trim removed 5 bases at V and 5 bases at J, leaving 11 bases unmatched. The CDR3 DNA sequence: TGTGCCAGCAGCAAGGGAGGGGCGGCGGGGGAGACCCAGTACTTC. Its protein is CASSKGGAAGETQYF.

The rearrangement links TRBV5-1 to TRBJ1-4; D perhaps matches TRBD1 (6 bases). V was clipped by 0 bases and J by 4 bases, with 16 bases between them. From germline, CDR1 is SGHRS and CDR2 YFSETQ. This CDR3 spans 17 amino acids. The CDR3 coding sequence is TGCGCCAGCAGCTTGGGGGCGGGGGCGCAGAATAATGAAAAACTGTTTTTT. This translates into CASSLGAGAQNNEKLFF.

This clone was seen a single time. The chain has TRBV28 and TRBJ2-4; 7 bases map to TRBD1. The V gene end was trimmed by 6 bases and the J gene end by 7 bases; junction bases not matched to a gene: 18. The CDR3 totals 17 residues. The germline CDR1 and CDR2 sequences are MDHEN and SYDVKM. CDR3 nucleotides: TGTGCCAGCAGCCGCCTGGGGACAGATAAAATGGGGAACATTCAGTACTTC. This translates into CASSRLGTDKMGNIQYF.

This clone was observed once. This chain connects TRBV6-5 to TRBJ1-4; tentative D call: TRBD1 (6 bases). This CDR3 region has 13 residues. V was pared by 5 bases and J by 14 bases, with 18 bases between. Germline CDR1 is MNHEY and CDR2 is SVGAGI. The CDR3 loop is CASSPGQSLSLFF. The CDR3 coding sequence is TGTGCCAGCAGTCCCGGACAGAGCTTAAGCCTGTTTTTT.

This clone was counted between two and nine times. The CDR3 protein is CASSPPGLASRDTQYF. In nucleotides, the CDR3 is TGTGCCAGCTCACCACCAGGGCTAGCGTCCCGGGATACGCAGTATTTT. The chain is built from TRBV18 and TRBJ2-3, with D perhaps matching TRBD2 (6 bases). The CDR3 consists of 16 residues. Trimming took 0 bases from V and 6 from J, leaving 16 bases between them. Germline V CDR1 and CDR2: KGHSH, LQKENI.

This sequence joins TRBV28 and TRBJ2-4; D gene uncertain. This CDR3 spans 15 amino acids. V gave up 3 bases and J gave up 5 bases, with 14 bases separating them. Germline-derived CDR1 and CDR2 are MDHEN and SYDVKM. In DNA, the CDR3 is TGTGCCAGCAGTTTTGCCAGCAGGTTTGAAAACATTCAGTACTTC. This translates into CASSFASRFENIQYF.

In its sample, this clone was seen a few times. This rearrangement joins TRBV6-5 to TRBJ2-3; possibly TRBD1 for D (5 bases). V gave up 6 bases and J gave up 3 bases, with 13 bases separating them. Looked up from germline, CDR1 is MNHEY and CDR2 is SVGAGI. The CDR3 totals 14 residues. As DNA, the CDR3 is TGTGCCAGCAGGGATCCAGGGAAAACAGATACGCAGTATTTT. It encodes CASRDPGKTDTQYF.

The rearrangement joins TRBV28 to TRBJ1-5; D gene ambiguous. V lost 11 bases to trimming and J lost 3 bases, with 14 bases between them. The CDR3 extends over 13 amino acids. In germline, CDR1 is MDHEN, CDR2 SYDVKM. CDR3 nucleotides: TGTGCCGGAAGAGGCAGCCTCAATCAGCCCCAGCATTTT. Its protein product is CAGRGSLNQPQHF.

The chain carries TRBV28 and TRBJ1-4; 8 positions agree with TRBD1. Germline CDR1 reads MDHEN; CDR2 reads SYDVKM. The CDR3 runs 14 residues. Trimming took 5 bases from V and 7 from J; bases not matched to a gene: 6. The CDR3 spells CASSPPQGGEKLFF. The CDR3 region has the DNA TGTGCCAGCAGTCCCCCACAGGGGGGTGAAAAACTGTTTTTT.

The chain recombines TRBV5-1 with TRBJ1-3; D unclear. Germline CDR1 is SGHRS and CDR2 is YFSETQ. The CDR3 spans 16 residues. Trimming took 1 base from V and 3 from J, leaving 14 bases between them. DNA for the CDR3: TGCGCCAGCAGCTTGAATACGGGATCCATTGGAAACACCATATATTTT. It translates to CASSLNTGSIGNTIYF.

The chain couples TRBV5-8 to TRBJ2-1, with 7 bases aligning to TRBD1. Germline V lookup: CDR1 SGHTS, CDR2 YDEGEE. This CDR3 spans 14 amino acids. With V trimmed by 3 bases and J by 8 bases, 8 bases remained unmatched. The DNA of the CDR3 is TGTGCCAGCAGCTCGGGACAGACGGGCGATGAGCAGTTCTTC. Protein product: CASSSGQTGDEQFF.

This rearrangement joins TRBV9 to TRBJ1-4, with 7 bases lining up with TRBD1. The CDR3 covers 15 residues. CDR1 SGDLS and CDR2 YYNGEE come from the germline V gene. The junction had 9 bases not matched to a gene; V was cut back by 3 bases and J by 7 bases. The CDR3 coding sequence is TGTGCCAGCAGCGCCCAGGGGGACGGGGGTGAAAAACTGTTTTTT. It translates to CASSAQGDGGEKLFF.

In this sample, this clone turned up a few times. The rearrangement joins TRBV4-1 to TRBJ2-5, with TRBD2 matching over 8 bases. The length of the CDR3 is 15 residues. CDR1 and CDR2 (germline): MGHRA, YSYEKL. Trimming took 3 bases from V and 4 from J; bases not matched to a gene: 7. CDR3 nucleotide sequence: TGCGCCAGCAGCCAGCGTGGTGCGGGGGGAGAGACCCAGTACTTC. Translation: CASSQRGAGGETQYF.

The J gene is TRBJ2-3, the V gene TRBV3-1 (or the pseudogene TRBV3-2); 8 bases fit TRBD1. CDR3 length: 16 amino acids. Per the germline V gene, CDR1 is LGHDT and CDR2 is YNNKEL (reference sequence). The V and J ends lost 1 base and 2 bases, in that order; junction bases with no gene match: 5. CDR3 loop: CASSQVDRVDTDTQYF. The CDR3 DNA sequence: TGTGCCAGCAGCCAAGTGGACAGGGTGGACACAGATACGCAGTATTTT.

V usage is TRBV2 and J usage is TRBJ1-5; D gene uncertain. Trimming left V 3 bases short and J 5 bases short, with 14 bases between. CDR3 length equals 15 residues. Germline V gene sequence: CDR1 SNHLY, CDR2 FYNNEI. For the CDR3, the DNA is TGTGCCAGCAGTGACACAGCTCAACCTTATCAGCCCCAGCATTTT. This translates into CASSDTAQPYQPQHF.

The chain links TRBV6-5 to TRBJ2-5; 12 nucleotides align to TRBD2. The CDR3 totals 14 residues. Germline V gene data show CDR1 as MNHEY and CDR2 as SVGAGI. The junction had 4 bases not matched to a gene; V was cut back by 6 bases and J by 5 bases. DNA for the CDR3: TGTGCCAGCAGATCTCTAGCGGGGGGGGAGACCCAGTACTTC. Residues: CASRSLAGGETQYF.

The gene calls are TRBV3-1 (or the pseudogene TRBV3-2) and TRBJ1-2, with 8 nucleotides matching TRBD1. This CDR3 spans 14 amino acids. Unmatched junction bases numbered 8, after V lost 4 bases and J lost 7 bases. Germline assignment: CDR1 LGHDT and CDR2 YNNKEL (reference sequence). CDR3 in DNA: TGTGCCAGCAGCCGAGAACAGGGGGTGGGTGGCTACACCTTC. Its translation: CASSREQGVGGYTF.

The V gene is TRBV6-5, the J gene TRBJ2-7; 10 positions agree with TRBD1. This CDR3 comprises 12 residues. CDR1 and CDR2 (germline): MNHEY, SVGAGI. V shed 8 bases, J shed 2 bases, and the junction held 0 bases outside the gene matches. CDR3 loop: CASGTGAYEQYF. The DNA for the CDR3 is TGTGCCAGCGGGACAGGGGCCTACGAGCAGTACTTC.

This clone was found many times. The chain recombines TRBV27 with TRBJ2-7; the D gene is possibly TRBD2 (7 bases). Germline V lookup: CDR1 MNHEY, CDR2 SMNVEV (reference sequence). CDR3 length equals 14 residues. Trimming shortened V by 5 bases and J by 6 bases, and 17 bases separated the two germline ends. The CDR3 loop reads CASSLSGGLGEQYV. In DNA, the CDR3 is TGTGCCAGCAGTCTCTCGGGGGGCCTAGGCGAGCAGTACGTC.